This TCR beta chain was captured in a study of T cell repertoires in cytomegalovirus infection. J lost 6 bases, V lost 5 bases, and 5 bases had no gene match. CDR3 length: 15 amino acids. Germline lookup yields CDR1 SGHTA and CDR2 FQGTGA. TCRdb passed the reads through MiXCR, listing each CDR3 protein once. The table includes 150,000 to 200,000 distinct CDR3 sequences, around 15% detected once. Ten or more counts support this clonotype. The clonotype originates from a human donor in good health (CMV status not recorded). Some clones in this sample may be carry-over from other donors' samples. This chain connects TRBV7-3 to TRBJ2-3; 13 bases align to TRBD2. Material for sequencing was PBMCs. CDR3 bases: TGTGCCAGCAGCCCTGGACTAGCGGGAGATGATACGCAGTATTTT. Translating it yields CASSPGLAGDDTQYF.